The next 24 T cell receptor beta chains were all read from a single sample in a study of response to subunit inactivated influenza vaccine. TCRdb re-analysed the RT-PCR reads in MiXCR, keeping a single row per CDR3 protein. This table holds roughly 570,000 distinct CDR3 sequences, approximately 15% found once. The sample in question was PBMCs from blood, obtained 12 days after vaccination. These receptors all stem from a man aged 50 to 60 who received an inactivated influenza vaccine.

This clonotype has a handful of counts. V usage is TRBV5-5 and J usage is TRBJ2-2; the D is unclear. The CDR3 has 15 residues. Trimming left V 2 bases short and J 0 bases short, with 8 bases between. Germline lookup yields CDR1 SGHKS and CDR2 YYEKEE (reference sequence). CDR3 sequence: CASSFVVANTGELFF. In nucleotides, the CDR3 is TGTGCCAGCAGCTTCGTTGTCGCGAACACCGGGGAGCTGTTTTTT.

The gene calls are TRBV24-1 and TRBJ2-5; 14 positions match TRBD2. Germline CDR1 and CDR2: KGHDR and SFDVKD. J gave up 1 base and V 4 bases, and 7 bases lay outside the gene matches. There are 18 residues in the CDR3. In nucleotides, the CDR3 is TGTGCCACCAGTGACAGGACTAGCGGGAGGAGATTCCAAGAGACCCAGTACTTC. Translated: CATSDRTSGRRFQETQYF.

V is TRBV7-9 and J is TRBJ2-1, with 7 bases identical to TRBD2. The CDR3 has 16 residues. After removal of 2 bases from V and 4 bases from J, the junction contained 8 bases not matched to a gene. The germline gives CDR1 SEHNR, CDR2 FQNEAQ (reference sequence). CDR3 amino acids: CASSLTSTSEYNEQFF. In DNA form, the CDR3 reads TGTGCCAGCAGCTTAACGAGCACTAGCGAGTACAATGAGCAGTTCTTC.

The chain recombines TRBV20-1 with TRBJ2-7; maybe TRBD2 (6 bases). The CDR3 runs to 13 residues. Trimming removed 1 base from V and 2 bases from J, with 9 bases in between. Germline CDR1 DFQATT, CDR2 SNEGSKA (reference sequence). CDR3 nucleotides: TGCAGTGCTAGAGGCGGGGTGACCTACGAGCAGTACTTC. This encodes CSARGGVTYEQYF.

The chain carries TRBV4-2 and TRBJ2-7; D remains unclear. The V end was cut by 0 bases, the J end by 0 bases, with 6 bases between. This CDR3 contains 14 residues. Germline CDR1 reads LGHNA; CDR2 reads YNFKEQ. DNA of the CDR3: TGTGCCAGCAGCCAAGACTGGAGCTCCTACGAGCAGTACTTC. It translates to CASSQDWSSYEQYF.

This clonotype has more than one count but fewer than ten. J is TRBJ2-3 and V is TRBV5-5, with TRBD2 matching 8 bases. This CDR3 region has 18 residues. The ends lost 0 bases at V and 3 bases at J; junction bases unmatched: 12. CDR1 and CDR2 (germline): SGHKS, YYEKEE (reference sequence). CDR3 protein: CASSLVPPGGASTDTQYF. CDR3 nucleotides: TGTGCCAGCAGCTTGGTTCCGCCCGGGGGGGCCTCGACAGATACGCAGTATTTT.

This clonotype was seen only a few times. This chain links TRBV12-3 or TRBV12-4 with TRBJ2-1; 15 nucleotides match TRBD2. V lost 6 bases and J lost 7; bases outside the gene matches: 4. The CDR3 covers 15 residues. In DNA form, the CDR3 reads TGTGCCAGCAGGCCGGGACTAGCGGGAGGAAATGAGCAGTTCTTC. It is translated as CASRPGLAGGNEQFF.

The V gene is TRBV20-1, the J gene TRBJ1-5; unclear D gene. Germline V gives CDR1 DFQATT, CDR2 SNEGSKA (reference sequence). The germline V and J ends were trimmed by 5 bases and 0 bases, with 11 bases remaining between them. The CDR3 runs 14 residues. The CDR3 sequence is CSAAASFSNQPQHF. The CDR3 DNA sequence: TGCAGTGCTGCGGCTTCTTTTAGCAATCAGCCCCAGCATTTT.

The chain combines TRBV2 with TRBJ1-2, with D possibly matching TRBD1 (5 bases). The V gene's germline CDR1 is SNHLY and CDR2 FYNNEI. The CDR3 is made up of 15 amino acids. Trimming took off 6 bases at V and 4 bases at J, with 18 bases between the two ends. CDR3 sequence: CASSPGHLRFYGYTF. DNA of the CDR3: TGTGCCAGCAGCCCCGGACACCTGAGGTTCTATGGCTACACCTTC.

The chain uses TRBV4-2 and TRBJ2-7; D not resolved. Germline CDR1 LGHNA, CDR2 YNFKEQ. V shed 0 bases and J shed 0 bases, with 9 bases lying between them. The CDR3 runs to 15 residues. The CDR3 DNA reads TGTGCCAGCAGCCAAGAGAGACGGAGCTCCTACGAGCAGTACTTC. The encoded protein is CASSQERRSSYEQYF.

This clonotype was counted ten times or more. V gene TRBV14 combines with J gene TRBJ2-1; TRBD2 agrees at 9 bases. Germline CDR1 SGHDN, CDR2 FVKESK. This CDR3 contains 17 residues. V gave up 4 bases and J gave up 0 bases; unmatched junction bases: 7. The CDR3 protein is CASSPHTSGRSYNEQFF. CDR3 coding DNA: TGTGCCAGCAGCCCTCATACTAGCGGGCGCTCCTACAATGAGCAGTTCTTC.

This clonotype appeared a few times. The V call is TRBV11-2, the J call TRBJ2-1; D uncertain. CDR1 and CDR2 (germline): SGHAT, FQNNGV. The CDR3 totals 17 residues. Trimming shortened V by 0 bases and J by 0 bases, and 12 bases separated the two germline ends. The CDR3 loop is CASSLEGGPRSYNEQFF. The CDR3 DNA reads TGTGCCAGCAGCTTAGAGGGCGGTCCGCGCTCCTACAATGAGCAGTTCTTC.

There are a few counts of this clonotype. V gene TRBV7-9 combines with J gene TRBJ2-2, with 10 bases lining up with TRBD1. CDR3 size: 17 residues. The junction had 11 bases not matched to a gene; V was cut back by 5 bases and J by 5 bases. Germline loops: CDR1 SEHNR, CDR2 FQNEAQ (reference sequence). The CDR3 DNA is TGTGCCAGCAGCACAGCTCGGGACAGGGGATGGACCGGGGAGCTGTTTTTT. Encoded protein: CASSTARDRGWTGELFF.

This clonotype occurred a few times. The chain employs TRBV6-2 or TRBV6-3 and TRBJ2-7; TRBD1 agrees at 10 bases. The length of the CDR3 is 13 residues. The J segment lost 6 bases and the V segment lost 2 bases, leaving 1 base of the junction unmatched. Germline assignment: CDR1 MNHEY and CDR2 SVGEGT. CDR3 sequence reads: CASSYRTGGEQYF. Written as DNA, the CDR3 is TGTGCCAGCAGTTACCGGACAGGGGGCGAGCAGTACTTC.

This clonotype was picked up many times. This chain links TRBV20-1 with TRBJ2-1; D possibly corresponds to TRBD2 (5 bases). V was shortened by 5 bases and J by 1 base, with 18 bases between the two germline ends. CDR1 and CDR2 from the germline V gene are DFQATT and SNEGSKA (reference sequence). This CDR3 comprises 16 residues. The DNA of the CDR3 is TGCAGTGCTGGCCCTGAGGGTGTAGTTTCCTACAATGAGCAGTTCTTC. It specifies CSAGPEGVVSYNEQFF.

A few counts support this clonotype. The gene calls are TRBV12-3 or TRBV12-4 and TRBJ2-2; 7 positions agree with TRBD2. Trimming at V came to 6 bases and at J to 4 bases, leaving 8 bases not matched to a gene. This CDR3 has 15 residues. CDR3 sequence reads: CASSQTWGGTGELFF. The CDR3, as DNA: TGTGCCAGCAGCCAAACCTGGGGGGGCACCGGGGAGCTGTTTTTT.

This chain connects TRBV15 to TRBJ2-5, with TRBD2 identical over 9 bases. The trim removed 0 bases at V and 2 bases at J, leaving 4 bases unmatched. Per the germline V gene, CDR1 is LNHNV and CDR2 is YYDKDF (reference sequence). The CDR3 is made up of 16 amino acids. The CDR3 nucleotides read TGTGCCACCAGCAGAGAGAAAGCGGGGGGACAAGAGACCCAGTACTTC. This codes for CATSREKAGGQETQYF. Based on the CDR3 plus reference TRBV15 and TRBJ2-5, the full variable domain is DAMVIQNPRYQVTQFGKPVTLSCSQTLNHNVMYWYQQKSSQAPKLLFHYYDKDFNNEADTPDNFQSRRPNTSFCFLDIRSPGLGDTAMYLCATSREKAGGQETQYFGPGTRLLVL.

This chain links TRBV5-1 with TRBJ2-5, with D maybe TRBD1 (6 bases). The CDR3 is 14 residues long. V gave up 4 bases and J gave up 8 bases, with 18 bases separating them. Germline V gives CDR1 SGHRS, CDR2 YFSETQ. CDR3 nucleotide sequence: TGCGCCAGCAGCGAAGGACAGCTTGAAGGAACCCAGTACTTC. Translation gives CASSEGQLEGTQYF.

This clonotype appeared a few times. Because the CDR3's place on the DNA is in doubt, the DNA is left out and the CDR3 is given as listed by TCRdb. This chain joins TRBV14 and TRBJ2-7; no DNA check was done on the table's D call, TRBD1. Germline-derived CDR1 and CDR2 are SGHDN and FVKESK. A total of 13 residues make up the CDR3, ends included. The CDR3 protein is CASSQFGQGISYF.

This clonotype came up many times. The chain's CDR3 is CASSPHRGGNTEAFF. DNA for the CDR3: TGTGCCAGCAGTCCTCACAGGGGGGGGAACACTGAAGCTTTCTTT. The chain couples TRBV27 to TRBJ1-1; 8 bases map to TRBD1. CDR1 is MNHEY and CDR2 is SMNVEV in the germline V gene (reference sequence). The length of the CDR3 is 15 residues. Trimming at V came to 5 bases and at J to 1 base, leaving 6 bases not matched to a gene.

The chain employs TRBV20-1 and TRBJ2-2, with 10 nucleotides matching TRBD1. V was clipped by 6 bases and J by 3 bases; unmatched bases: 4. Germline V gene data show CDR1 as DFQATT and CDR2 as SNEGSKA (reference sequence). The CDR3 extends over 14 amino acids. The CDR3 nucleotides read TGCAGTGCGTTGACAGGGGGCTACACCGGGGAGCTGTTTTTT. Protein: CSALTGGYTGELFF.

This clonotype turned up a few times. J is TRBJ2-1 and V is TRBV4-2; either TRBD1 or TRBD2 may fit D (5 bases each). From germline, CDR1 is LGHNA and CDR2 YNFKEQ. This CDR3 spans 19 amino acids. The V and J ends lost 2 bases and 0 bases respectively, with 20 bases between them. The CDR3 DNA follows: TGTGCCAGCAGCCAACCTGTCGTACCGGGACCTTACTCCTACAATGAGCAGTTCTTC. Its protein is CASSQPVVPGPYSYNEQFF.

This clonotype was observed many times. This chain connects TRBV3-1 to TRBJ2-7; D not certain. The CDR3 is 14 amino acids. The V and J ends lost 0 bases and 2 bases respectively, with 8 bases between them. Germline lookup yields CDR1 LGHDT and CDR2 YNNKEL (reference sequence). The CDR3 region is CASSQDGGTYEQYF. The DNA for the CDR3 is TGTGCCAGCAGCCAAGATGGCGGCACCTACGAGCAGTACTTC.

CDR3 sequence (DNA): TGTGCCAGCAGCGTAGGGGACAGTATCCCCGGGGAGCTGTTTTTT. Encoded protein: CASSVGDSIPGELFF. The chain is built from TRBV9 and TRBJ2-2; 7 bases align to TRBD1. In germline, CDR1 is SGDLS, CDR2 YYNGEE. Trimming cost V 0 bases and J 6 bases; bases outside gene matches: 5. The CDR3 is made up of 15 amino acids.